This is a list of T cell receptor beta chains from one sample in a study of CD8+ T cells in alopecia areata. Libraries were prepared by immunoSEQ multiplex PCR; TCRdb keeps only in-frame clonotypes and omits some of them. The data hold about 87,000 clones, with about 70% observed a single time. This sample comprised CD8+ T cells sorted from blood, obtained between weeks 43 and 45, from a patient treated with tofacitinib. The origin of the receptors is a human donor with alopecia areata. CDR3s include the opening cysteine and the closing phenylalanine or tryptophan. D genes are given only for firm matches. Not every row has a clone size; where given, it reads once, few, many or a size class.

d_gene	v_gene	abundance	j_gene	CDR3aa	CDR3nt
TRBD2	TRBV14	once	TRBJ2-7	CASSQDWRGKQYF	TGTGCCAGCAGCCAAGATTGGCGGGGGAAGCAGTACTTC
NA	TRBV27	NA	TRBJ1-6	CASSLLGVAFDDLHF	TGTGCCAGCAGTTTGTTGGGGGTGGCGTTCGATGACCTCCACTTT
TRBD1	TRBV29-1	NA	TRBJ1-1	CSVEGRDRGAEAFF	TGCAGCGTTGAAGGCCGGGACAGGGGGGCTGAAGCTTTCTTT
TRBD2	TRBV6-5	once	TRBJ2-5	CASTAQRGGETQYF	TGTGCCAGCACCGCCCAGCGGGGGGGGGAGACCCAGTACTTC
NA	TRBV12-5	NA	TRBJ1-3	CASGPSTPFSGNTIYF	TGTGCTAGTGGTCCGTCCACTCCGTTCTCTGGAAACACCATATATTTT
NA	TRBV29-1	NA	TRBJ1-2	CSVEAASYYGYTF	TGCAGCGTTGAGGCAGCCTCCTACTATGGCTACACCTTC
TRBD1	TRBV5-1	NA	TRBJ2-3	CASSLEYPGGMDTQYF	TGCGCCAGCAGCTTGGAGTATCCAGGGGGCATGGATACGCAGTATTTT
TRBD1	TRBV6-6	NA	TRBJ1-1	CASSLGQGNEAFF	TGTGCCAGCAGTTTGGGACAGGGGAATGAAGCTTTCTTT
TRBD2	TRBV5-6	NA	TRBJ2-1	CASSFLSGEAAVNEQFF	TGTGCCAGCAGCTTCCTGAGCGGGGAAGCAGCAGTGAATGAGCAGTTCTTC
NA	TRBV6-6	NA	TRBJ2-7	CASSYSTSGVKYEQYF	TGTGCCAGCAGTTACTCGACCTCGGGGGTTAAGTACGAGCAGTACTTC
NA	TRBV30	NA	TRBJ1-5	CAWSDLNQPQHF	TGTGCCTGGAGTGACCTCAATCAGCCCCAGCATTTT
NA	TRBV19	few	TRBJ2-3	CASSVGGTDTQYF	TGTGCCAGTAGTGTCGGGGGCACAGATACGCAGTATTTT
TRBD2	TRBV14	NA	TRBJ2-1	CASSQVQGRAHNEQFF	TGTGCCAGCAGCCAAGTTCAAGGGAGGGCACACAATGAGCAGTTCTTC
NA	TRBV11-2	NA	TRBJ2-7	CASSPRRLPGDYEQYF	TGTGCCAGCAGCCCAAGGCGACTACCAGGCGACTACGAGCAGTACTTC
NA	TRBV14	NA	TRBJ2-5	CASSQDPSGSQETQYF	TGTGCCAGCAGCCAAGACCCCTCCGGGAGCCAAGAGACCCAGTACTTC
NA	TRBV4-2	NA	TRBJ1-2	CASSQDPGVDYGYTF	TGTGCCAGCAGCCAAGATCCGGGGGTTGACTATGGCTACACCTTC
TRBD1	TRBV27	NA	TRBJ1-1	CASSPWLGQGGFF	TGTGCCAGCAGTCCCTGGCTGGGGCAAGGGGGCTTCTTT
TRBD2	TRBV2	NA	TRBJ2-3	CASGRTSGDVMITDTQYF	TGTGCCAGCGGACGGACTAGCGGAGACGTGATGATCACAGATACGCAGTATTTT
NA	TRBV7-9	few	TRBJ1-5	CASSTVLDGGAQPQHF	TGTGCCAGCAGCACCGTTTTAGACGGGGGGGCCCAGCCCCAGCATTTT
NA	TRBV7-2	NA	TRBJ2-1	CASSLGLFNEQFF	TGTGCCAGCAGCTTGGGACTTTTCAATGAGCAGTTCTTC
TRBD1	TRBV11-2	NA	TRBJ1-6	CASSTGQGYNSPLHF	TGTGCCAGCAGCACCGGACAGGGTTATAATTCACCCCTCCACTTT
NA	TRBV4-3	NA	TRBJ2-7	CASSLNSDYEQYF	TGCGCCAGCAGCCTAAATTCCGACTACGAGCAGTACTTC
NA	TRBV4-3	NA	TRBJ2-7	CASSQDPQGGYEQYF	TGCGCCAGCAGCCAAGATCCGCAGGGAGGCTACGAGCAGTACTTC
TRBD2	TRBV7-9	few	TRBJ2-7	CASSLVSGGHEQYF	TGTGCCAGCAGCTTAGTGAGCGGGGGGCACGAGCAGTACTTC
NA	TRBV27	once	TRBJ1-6	CASSFSDSPINSPLHF	TGTGCCAGCAGTTTTTCTGACAGTCCTATAAATTCACCCCTCCACTTT
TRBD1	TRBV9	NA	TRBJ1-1	CASSGGQVTEAFF	TGTGCCAGCAGCGGTGGACAGGTAACTGAAGCTTTCTTT
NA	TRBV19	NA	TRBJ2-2	CASSMGTPGELFF	TGTGCCAGTAGTATGGGGACTCCCGGGGAGCTGTTTTTT
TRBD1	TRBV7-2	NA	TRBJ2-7	CASSLDRGSPYEQYF	TGTGCCAGCAGCTTAGACAGGGGATCCCCCTACGAGCAGTACTTC
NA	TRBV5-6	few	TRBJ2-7	CASSHAVWVRPHEQYF	TGCGCCAGCAGCCATGCCGTGTGGGTAAGACCCCACGAGCAGTACTTC
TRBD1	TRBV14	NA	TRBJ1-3	CASRDRGFGNTIYF	TGTGCCAGCAGGGACAGGGGTTTTGGAAACACCATATATTTT
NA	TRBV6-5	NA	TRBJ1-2	CASSYSGPPDGYTF	TGTGCCAGCAGTTACTCGGGCCCGCCCGATGGCTACACCTTC
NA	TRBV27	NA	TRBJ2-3	CASSLGSHSDTQYF	TGTGCCAGCAGTTTAGGGAGCCACTCAGATACGCAGTATTTT
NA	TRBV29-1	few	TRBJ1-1	CSTEGGANTEAFF	TGCAGCACGGAGGGAGGTGCGAACACTGAAGCTTTCTTT